The T cell receptor beta chain under discussion was sequenced for a study of identical twins. Each CDR3 protein gets one entry after TCRdb re-called the 5' RACE reads with MiXCR. The sample carries 300,000 or so distinct CDR3 sequences, roughly 10% recorded once. The CDR3 loop spans 16 amino acids. The sample was also reused in another study, on yellow fever vaccine responses in identical twins.

The genes are TRBV12-2 and TRBJ2-7; the table assigns TRBD2, which was not confirmed against the DNA. TRBV12-2 is marked as a pseudogene. The TCR comes from a woman under 30 in good health. Sequenced sample: CD8+ T cells sorted from blood. For the CDR3, the DNA is TGTGCAAGTCGCTTAGCGGTGACTAGCGGGAACTACGAGCAGTACTTC. The encoded protein is CASRLAVTSGNYEQYF.